What follows are 20 T cell receptor beta chains derived from one specimen sequenced in a study of T cell responses to AZD1222 COVID-19 vaccine. Measured with immunoSEQ multiplex PCR; TCRdb has only the in-frame clones, and not every one. This table holds 110,000 or so clones, around 90% found once. The input for sequencing was peripheral blood, taken on day 0 of AZD1222 vaccination. The source of these receptors is an adult in good health.

The rearrangement uses TRBV19 and TRBJ2-1; 8 bases are a match to TRBD2. V lost 6 bases to trimming and J lost 10 bases; unmatched junction nucleotides: 8. The CDR3 totals 13 residues. The germline CDR1 and CDR2 sequences are LNHDA and SQIVND (reference sequence). CDR3 protein: CASRVGGADEQFF. CDR3 coding DNA: TGTGCCAGTAGGGTCGGGGGGGCAGACGAGCAGTTCTTC.

V and J are TRBV30 and TRBJ1-1; D remains ambiguous. Trimming took 0 bases from V and 4 from J, leaving 12 bases between them. This CDR3 is built from 14 residues. The germline CDR1 and CDR2 sequences are GTSNPN and SVGIG (reference sequence). CDR3 DNA sequence: TGTGCCTGGAGTGTACTTGGGCTGCGCACTGAAGCTTTCTTT. This translates into CAWSVLGLRTEAFF.

This clone was found once. CDR3 DNA sequence: TGTGCCAGAGGTACAGAATACAATGAGCAGTTCTTC. It translates to CARGTEYNEQFF. This chain uses TRBV2 with TRBJ2-1; D unresolved. Trimming removed 9 bases at V and 4 bases at J, with 10 bases between. Germline CDR1 and CDR2: SNHLY and FYNNEI. The CDR3 totals 12 residues. The entire variable domain, with the rest obtained from reference TRBV2 and TRBJ2-1, is as follows: EPEVTQTPSHQVTQMGQEVILRCVPISNHLYFYWYRQILGQKVEFLVSFYNNEISEKSEIFDDQFSVERPDGSNFTLKIRSTKLEDSAMYFCARGTEYNEQFFGPGTRLTVL.

The chain links TRBV28 to TRBJ2-3, with D hard to call. Trimming took off 5 bases at V and 6 bases at J, with 18 bases between the two ends. The CDR3 consists of 15 residues. Per the germline V gene, CDR1 is MDHEN and CDR2 is SYDVKM. CDR3 sequence reads: CASSPKDPRWDTQYF. CDR3 nucleotides: TGTGCCAGCAGTCCGAAGGACCCCCGATGGGATACGCAGTATTTT. Combining the CDR3 with reference TRBV28 and TRBJ2-3 gives the whole variable domain DVKVTQSSRYLVKRTGEKVFLECVQDMDHENMFWYRQDPGLGLRLIYFSYDVKMKEKGDIPEGYSVSREKKERFSLILESASTNQTSMYLCASSPKDPRWDTQYFGPGTRLTVL.

The V call is TRBV18, the J call TRBJ1-1; the D gene is possibly TRBD1 (5 bases). The V end was cut by 3 bases, the J end by 4 bases, with 12 bases between. The length of the CDR3 is 14 residues. The germline V gene encodes CDR1 KGHSH and CDR2 LQKENI. The CDR3 DNA sequence: TGTGCCAGCTCACCTCCGGCGGGGACCACTGAAGCTTTCTTT. It yields the protein CASSPPAGTTEAFF.

This clone was observed a single time. The V gene is TRBV2, the J gene TRBJ1-2; D may be TRBD1 (5 bases). V gave up 2 bases and J gave up 4 bases, with 17 bases separating them. CDR1 and CDR2 (germline): SNHLY, FYNNEI. The CDR3 extends over 16 amino acids. CDR3 residues: CASSEKTGASIYGYTF. The CDR3 DNA is TGTGCCAGCAGTGAAAAAACAGGTGCCTCTATCTATGGCTACACCTTC.

Relative to its sample, this clone is medium-sized. The chain links TRBV4-2 to TRBJ2-7; 8 nucleotides agree with TRBD2. Germline V gene lookup returns CDR1 LGHNA and CDR2 YNFKEQ. The ends lost 0 bases at V and 6 bases at J; junction bases unmatched: 16. The CDR3 length is 18 residues. CDR3 sequence reads: CASSQETSDSGIFFEQYF. The CDR3 nucleotides are TGTGCCAGCAGCCAAGAAACCTCCGATAGCGGGATATTCTTCGAGCAGTACTTC.

This clone was seen a handful of times. CDR3 residues: CASSMTGGFLSSPLHF. CDR3 bases: TGTGCCAGTAGTATGACAGGGGGCTTCTTAAGTTCACCCCTCCACTTT. The chain carries TRBV19 and TRBJ1-6, with 10 bases lining up with TRBD1. Losses at the gene ends were 3 bases for V and 9 bases for J; bases not matched to a gene: 8. Germline CDR1 reads LNHDA; CDR2 reads SQIVND (reference sequence). CDR3 size: 16 residues.

This chain uses TRBV5-4 with TRBJ1-2, with a possible D match to TRBD1 (5 bases). CDR1 SGHNT and CDR2 YYREEE come from the germline V gene (reference sequence). CDR3 length: 13 amino acids. V lost 6 bases, J lost 7 bases, and 16 bases lay in between. The CDR3 DNA follows: TGTGCCAGCACCCTCGACCAGGGCCGTGGCTACACCTTC. Amino acid sequence: CASTLDQGRGYTF.

The CDR3 protein is CASSLYRGAGTDTQYF. The CDR3 DNA is TGTGCCAGCAGCTTATACCGGGGGGCGGGCACAGATACGCAGTATTTT. The V call is TRBV7-3, the J call TRBJ2-3; perhaps TRBD2 as D (7 bases). The CDR3 sequence is 16 residues long. CDR1 SGHTA and CDR2 FQGTGA come from the germline V gene. V lost 2 bases and J 1 base, leaving 13 bases between the germline ends.

This chain links TRBV5-1 with TRBJ2-1; a weak D match, TRBD2 (5 bases). The ends were cut back, 5 bases at V and 10 bases at J, with 16 bases in the middle. The length of the CDR3 is 13 residues. The germline V gene has CDR1 SGHRS and CDR2 YFSETQ. Here the CDR3 DNA reads TGCGCCAGCAGGAAGGAAGGAGGCCGAGAGCAGTTCTTC. Its protein product is CASRKEGGREQFF.

The chain recombines TRBV19 with TRBJ2-1; TRBD1 matches at 9 bases. Germline lookup yields CDR1 LNHDA and CDR2 SQIVND (reference sequence). The V gene end was trimmed by 5 bases and the J gene end by 3 bases; junction bases not matched to a gene: 5. The CDR3 is 15 amino acids. The CDR3 here is CASSHRDRDYNEQFF. CDR3 nucleotides: TGTGCCAGTAGTCACCGGGACAGGGACTACAATGAGCAGTTCTTC.

The gene calls are TRBV6-5 and TRBJ1-1; D gene ambiguous. Between the trimmed V and J ends, which lost 10 bases and 1 base, there was a span of 7 bases. CDR1 and CDR2 (germline): MNHEY, SVGAGI. There are 11 residues in the CDR3. CDR3 nucleotide sequence: TGTGCCACCGGGAAGAACACTGAAGCTTTCTTT. It yields the protein CATGKNTEAFF.

The chain is built from TRBV25-1 and TRBJ2-7, with D perhaps TRBD2 (6 bases). Germline CDR1 and CDR2: MGHDK and SYGVNS. CDR3 length equals 13 residues. V lost 4 bases to trimming and J lost 0 bases, with 7 bases between them. The CDR3 DNA reads as TGTGCCAGCAGTGGGGACTTCTCCTACGAGCAGTACTTC. Protein sequence: CASSGDFSYEQYF.

The chain has TRBV6-5 and TRBJ1-1, with 9 bases that match TRBD1. Germline V lookup: CDR1 MNHEY, CDR2 SVGAGI. V dropped 6 bases and J dropped 6; count of bases not matched to a gene: 8. The CDR3 covers 14 residues. This CDR3 is CASSKDRGIAEAFF. The CDR3 region has the DNA TGTGCCAGCAGCAAGGACAGGGGAATCGCTGAAGCTTTCTTT.

V and J are TRBV28 and TRBJ2-7; D is unresolved. The germline V gene encodes CDR1 MDHEN and CDR2 SYDVKM. The V end was cut by 5 bases, the J end by 2 bases, with 10 bases between. The CDR3 spans 13 residues. The CDR3 nucleotides read TGTGCCAGCAGTAAAGGTAGGCCCTACGAGCAGTACTTC. Protein product: CASSKGRPYEQYF. Full variable domain (outside the CDR3, taken from reference TRBV28 and TRBJ2-7): DVKVTQSSRYLVKRTGEKVFLECVQDMDHENMFWYRQDPGLGLRLIYFSYDVKMKEKGDIPEGYSVSREKKERFSLILESASTNQTSMYLCASSKGRPYEQYFGPGTRLTVT.

This clone was recorded a few times. The gene calls are TRBV9 and TRBJ1-1; maybe TRBD1 (6 bases). This CDR3 comprises 16 residues. Trimming took off 2 bases at V and 6 bases at J, with 20 bases between the two ends. Germline CDR1 SGDLS, CDR2 YYNGEE. CDR3 sequence (DNA): TGTGCCAGCAGCGTCCTTTCCCTGGGGGCGGATTCTGAAGCTTTCTTT. Translating gives CASSVLSLGADSEAFF.

The chain has TRBV7-2 and TRBJ2-7; D unclear. Germline-derived CDR1 and CDR2 are SGHTA and FQGNSA. The V and J ends lost 1 base and 2 bases respectively, with 6 bases between them. CDR3 length equals 13 residues. The DNA for the CDR3 is TGTGCCAGCAGCTTAGTCGGGCCCTACGAGCAGTACTTC. This translates into CASSLVGPYEQYF.

V is TRBV6-5 and J is TRBJ1-4; maybe TRBD1 (6 bases). V lost 3 bases and J 8 bases, leaving 7 bases between the germline ends. The germline gives CDR1 MNHEY, CDR2 SVGAGI. The length of the CDR3 is 12 residues. CDR3 residues: CASSYDREKLFF. CDR3 nucleotides: TGTGCCAGCAGTTATGACAGGGAAAAACTGTTTTTT.

The chain couples TRBV3-1 (or the pseudogene TRBV3-2) to TRBJ2-1; D call uncertain. CDR1 is LGHDT and CDR2 is YNNKEL in the germline V gene (reference sequence). This CDR3 is built from 13 residues. V was trimmed by 3 bases and J by 9 bases, leaving 12 bases between them. The DNA of the CDR3 is TGTGCCAGCAGCCAGGAACCGTGGGGTGAGCAGTTCTTC. Its protein product is CASSQEPWGEQFF.